The next 16 T cell receptor beta chains were all read from a single sample in a study of control samples from healthy donors and cancer patients. The data were produced by immunoSEQ multiplex PCR, yet TCRdb's version contains in-frame clones alone and is incomplete. The sample consists of hundreds of thousands of clones, around 79% of them appearing once. Sequencing input: PBMCs. These receptors came from an older woman with lung cancer.

This chain joins TRBV7-8 and TRBJ1-1, with a possible D match to TRBD1 (6 bases). The CDR3 has 14 residues. The germline V gene encodes CDR1 SGHVS and CDR2 FQNEAQ. The V and J ends lost 1 base and 8 bases respectively, with 14 bases between them. Written as DNA, the CDR3 is TGTGCCAGCAGCTTAGTAGGGGGGCAATGGGAAGCTTTCTTT. It codes for CASSLVGGQWEAFF.

This clone was seen just once. The chain combines TRBV11-2 with TRBJ2-7; possible D gene TRBD2, 5 bases. This CDR3 has 12 residues. The germline CDR1 and CDR2 sequences are SGHAT and FQNNGV. The V end lost 4 bases, the J end lost 4 bases, and 8 bases lay between the germline ends. The CDR3 reads CASSWGEYEQYF. The DNA for the CDR3 is TGTGCCAGCAGCTGGGGAGAATACGAGCAGTACTTC.

The chain employs TRBV19 and TRBJ2-3, with D possibly TRBD1 on 6 matching bases. V was cut by 10 bases and J by 2 bases, with 16 bases left in between. The CDR3 is 14 residues long. Germline CDR1 LNHDA, CDR2 SQIVND (reference sequence). DNA for the CDR3: TGTGCCACTAGCCAGGGGCCTTTCACAGATACGCAGTATTTT. It is translated as CATSQGPFTDTQYF.

This chain links TRBV29-1 with TRBJ1-2; no firm D call. The CDR3 is 17 amino acids. The germline V gene encodes CDR1 SQVTM and CDR2 ANQGSEA. V lost 4 bases, J lost 0 bases, and 21 bases lay in between. In nucleotides, the CDR3 is TGCAGCGTTGGTCCCCAGGTCTGGAACCGAGCTAACTATGGCTACACCTTC. This codes for CSVGPQVWNRANYGYTF. Filled out from reference TRBV29-1 and TRBJ1-2, the complete variable domain reads SAVISQKPSRDICQRGTSLTIQCQVDSQVTMMFWYRQQPGQSLTLIATANQGSEATYESGFVIDKFPISRPNLTFSTLTVSNMSPEDSSIYLCSVGPQVWNRANYGYTFGSGTRLTVV.

This clone has a count of ten or more. The V and J genes are TRBV6-6 and TRBJ1-4, with 7 bases lining up with TRBD1. The CDR3 runs to 13 residues. Germline lookup yields CDR1 MNHNY and CDR2 SVGAGI (reference sequence). Trimming took 7 bases from V and 12 from J; bases not matched to a gene: 11. CDR3 nucleotides: TGTGCCAGCAAAAGGACAGGCCAGGGTGAACTGTTTTTT. Translated, it gives CASKRTGQGELFF.

The chain carries TRBV5-1 and TRBJ1-1; 7 bases map to TRBD1. Germline CDR1 and CDR2: SGHRS and YFSETQ. The CDR3 length is 14 residues. Trimming removed 1 base from V and 5 bases from J; junction bases left unmatched: 5. CDR3 sequence (DNA): TGCGCCAGCAGCTTGCAAACAGGGGAAACTGAAGCTTTCTTT. Amino acid sequence: CASSLQTGETEAFF.

This clone came up a few times. The chain has TRBV29-1 and TRBJ1-1; 7 nucleotides match TRBD1. This CDR3 has 13 amino acids. Germline trimming cut 6 bases from V and 1 base from J; bases unmatched to any gene: 5. The germline gives CDR1 SQVTM, CDR2 ANQGSEA. The CDR3 loop reads CSVNRQGNTEAFF. Written as DNA, the CDR3 is TGCAGCGTCAATAGACAGGGGAACACTGAAGCTTTCTTT.

The genes are TRBV9 and TRBJ2-7; 8 bases are shared with TRBD2. This CDR3 comprises 14 residues. Unmatched junction bases numbered 2, after V lost 0 bases and J lost 3 bases. Looked up from germline, CDR1 is SGDLS and CDR2 is YYNGEE. The CDR3 protein is CASSVGGLVYEQYF. The CDR3 nucleotides are TGTGCCAGCAGCGTAGGGGGACTAGTCTACGAGCAGTACTTC. The full variable domain, its missing parts supplied by reference TRBV9 and TRBJ2-7, is DSGVTQTPKHLITATGQRVTLRCSPRSGDLSVYWYQQSLDQGLQFLIQYYNGEERAKGNILERFSAQQFPDLHSELNLSSLELGDSALYFCASSVGGLVYEQYFGPGTRLTVT.

The genes are TRBV28 and TRBJ1-4; tentative D call: TRBD1 (6 bases). There are 17 residues in the CDR3. Germline CDR1 and CDR2: MDHEN and SYDVKM. V was clipped by 4 bases and J by 8 bases, with 23 bases between them. The CDR3 loop is CASSSFQKQGHKEKLFF. The CDR3 nucleotides are TGTGCCAGCAGTTCCTTCCAGAAACAGGGCCACAAGGAAAAACTGTTTTTT.

This clone was seen more than once but under ten times. V is TRBV7-8 and J is TRBJ2-2; D remains unclear. With 4 bases removed from V and 5 bases from J, the gap between germline ends came to 17 bases. Germline lookup yields CDR1 SGHVS and CDR2 FQNEAQ. The CDR3 has 16 amino acids. The DNA of the CDR3 is TGTGCCAGCAGCTCACGGGTCAGGTTTGGAACCGGGGAGCTGTTTTTT. This codes for CASSSRVRFGTGELFF.

The CDR3 protein is CASSPPSAYNSPLHF. The CDR3 nucleotides read TGTGCCAGCAGTCCGCCGTCCGCCTATAATTCACCCCTCCACTTT. The gene calls are TRBV28 and TRBJ1-6; D ambiguous. The CDR3 loop spans 15 amino acids. The V end lost 5 bases, the J end lost 2 bases, and 10 bases lay between the germline ends. CDR1 and CDR2 (germline): MDHEN, SYDVKM.

This clone was seen a few times. The chain combines TRBV29-1 with TRBJ2-5; D remains unclear. This CDR3 region has 13 residues. The V end lost 2 bases, the J end lost 1 base, and 8 bases lay between the germline ends. Germline CDR1 reads SQVTM; CDR2 reads ANQGSEA. The CDR3 spells CSVEPGSQETQYF. CDR3 nucleotide sequence: TGCAGCGTTGAACCCGGCAGCCAAGAGACCCAGTACTTC. The whole variable domain, remainder taken from reference TRBV29-1 and TRBJ2-5, is SAVISQKPSRDICQRGTSLTIQCQVDSQVTMMFWYRQQPGQSLTLIATANQGSEATYESGFVIDKFPISRPNLTFSTLTVSNMSPEDSSIYLCSVEPGSQETQYFGPGTRLLVL.

The chain carries TRBV10-3 and TRBJ2-1; 12 bases match TRBD2. The ends lost 4 bases at V and 9 bases at J; junction bases unmatched: 7. The germline CDR1 and CDR2 sequences are ENHRY and SYGVKD. This CDR3 is built from 15 residues. The CDR3 loop is CAISATSGSGGEQFF. The CDR3 DNA follows: TGTGCCATCAGTGCGACTAGCGGGAGCGGCGGTGAGCAGTTCTTC.

V is TRBV9 and J is TRBJ2-3; 8 bases match TRBD1. The CDR3 is 15 residues long. Germline CDR1 and CDR2: SGDLS and YYNGEE. V was pared by 0 bases and J by 2 bases, with 2 bases of the junction left unmatched. The CDR3 sequence: CASSVEQGVTDTQYF. The DNA of the CDR3 is TGTGCCAGCAGCGTAGAACAGGGGGTCACAGATACGCAGTATTTT.

The count of this clone is one. The same CDR3 can be traced to other DNA sequences in this sample. This CDR3 reads CASSLGRGGNNEQFF. CDR3 DNA sequence: TGCGCCAGCAGCTTGGGCCGGGGGGGAAACAATGAGCAGTTCTTC. V and J are TRBV5-1 and TRBJ2-1, with TRBD2 matching over 8 bases. After removal of 0 bases from V and 5 bases from J, the junction contained 4 bases not matched to a gene. The CDR3 runs to 15 residues. Germline CDR1 and CDR2: SGHRS and YFSETQ.

This chain uses TRBV10-3 with TRBJ2-3; 7 bases match TRBD2. V gave up 6 bases and J gave up 1 base; unmatched junction bases: 4. CDR1 and CDR2 from the germline V gene are ENHRY and SYGVKD. This CDR3 has 14 amino acids. CDR3 sequence (DNA): TGTGCCATCAGCCCTACTAGCGGCACAGATACGCAGTATTTT. Residues: CAISPTSGTDTQYF.